These 8 T cell receptor beta chains originate from one sample sequenced in a study of Ad26.COV2.S vaccination and SARS-CoV-2 variants. Method: immunoSEQ multiplex PCR; TCRdb's copy keeps in-frame clones and lacks some. The sample consists of some 500,000 clones, 85% to 90% of them appearing once. Treatment here: around 19 received Ad26.COV2.S at low or high dose, single or two shots; roughly five received placebo; per-sample allocation not given. Sample collection was performed on day 63 after the first vaccine or placebo injection. The specimen comprised peripheral blood, sampled in a trial of Ad26.COV2.S vaccine versus placebo. The origin of the receptors is a person aged 18-60 years who received the Ad26.COV2.S COVID-19 vaccine or a placebo.

This chain links TRBV18 with TRBJ1-3; no definite D call. The germline gives CDR1 KGHSH, CDR2 LQKENI. With 0 bases removed from V and 3 bases from J, the gap between germline ends came to 15 bases. The CDR3 extends over 17 amino acids. The CDR3 DNA sequence: TGTGCCAGCTCACCACCGACCGGGGTAGAATTTGGAAACACCATATATTTT. This gives the protein CASSPPTGVEFGNTIYF. Full variable domain (remainder filled in from reference TRBV18 and TRBJ1-3): NAGVMQNPRHLVRRRGQEARLRCSPMKGHSHVYWYRQLPEEGLKFMVYLQKENIIDESGMPKERFSAEFPKEGPSILRIQQVVRGDSAAYFCASSPPTGVEFGNTIYFGEGSWLTVV.

J is TRBJ1-5 and V is TRBV30, with D hard to call. CDR3 size: 13 residues. Germline CDR1 and CDR2: GTSNPN and SVGIG (reference sequence). The V and J ends lost 1 base and 4 bases respectively, with 8 bases between them. The CDR3 DNA sequence: TGTGCCTGGAGTGACTATGTGAATCAGCCCCAGCATTTT. Amino acid sequence: CAWSDYVNQPQHF.

V is TRBV10-3 and J is TRBJ2-5; D may be TRBD1 (6 bases). With 3 bases removed from V and 7 bases from J, the gap between germline ends came to 24 bases. This CDR3 contains 17 residues. The germline CDR1 and CDR2 sequences are ENHRY and SYGVKD. The CDR3 is CAISDPVAEGGWVTQYF. CDR3 nucleotides: TGTGCCATCAGTGACCCAGTCGCCGAAGGGGGTTGGGTGACCCAGTACTTC.

The chain couples TRBV4-3 to TRBJ1-3; D is uncertain. V lost 3 bases and J lost 3, with 6 bases in between. Germline V CDR1 and CDR2: LGHNA, YSLEER. There are 13 residues in the CDR3. CDR3 protein: CASSQRFGNTIYF. In nucleotides, the CDR3 is TGCGCCAGCAGCCAGCGGTTTGGAAACACCATATATTTT.

The chain recombines TRBV3-1 (or the pseudogene TRBV3-2) with TRBJ2-7, with 8 bases that match TRBD1. V shed 5 bases and J 5 bases; nucleotides not matched to a gene: 14. CDR1 is LGHDT, CDR2 YNNKEL, per germline (reference sequence). The CDR3 consists of 16 residues. CDR3 region: CASSDRRQGLGHEQYF. The CDR3 coding sequence is TGTGCCAGCAGCGACCGTAGACAGGGGTTGGGCCACGAGCAGTACTTC.

This clone is a singleton in its sample. The chain employs TRBV12-3 or TRBV12-4 and TRBJ1-1, with D maybe TRBD1 (5 bases). With 1 base removed from V and 7 bases from J, the gap between germline ends came to 10 bases. The CDR3 is 13 amino acids. In DNA form, the CDR3 reads TGTGCCAGCAGTTTAGAAGGGGTGAGTGAAGCTTTCTTT. Protein: CASSLEGVSEAFF.

J is TRBJ1-6 and V is TRBV18; 7 nucleotides agree with TRBD1. In germline, CDR1 is KGHSH, CDR2 LQKENI. The CDR3 spans 13 residues. With 6 bases clipped from V and 10 bases from J, the junction kept 6 bases outside the gene matches. CDR3 coding DNA: TGTGCCAGCTCCGACACAGGGGTGTCACCCCTCCACTTT. This encodes CASSDTGVSPLHF.

This clone was seen a single time. V and J are TRBV11-2 and TRBJ2-2, with D perhaps given as TRBD1 or TRBD2 (6 bases each). Per germline, CDR1 SGHAT and CDR2 FQNNGV. Trimming pared 1 base from V and 4 bases from J, leaving 22 bases between. This CDR3 region has 19 residues. The CDR3 here is CASSLGGGPWRGSTGELFF. In DNA form, the CDR3 reads TGTGCCAGCAGCTTAGGAGGGGGGCCCTGGAGGGGCTCCACCGGGGAGCTGTTTTTT.